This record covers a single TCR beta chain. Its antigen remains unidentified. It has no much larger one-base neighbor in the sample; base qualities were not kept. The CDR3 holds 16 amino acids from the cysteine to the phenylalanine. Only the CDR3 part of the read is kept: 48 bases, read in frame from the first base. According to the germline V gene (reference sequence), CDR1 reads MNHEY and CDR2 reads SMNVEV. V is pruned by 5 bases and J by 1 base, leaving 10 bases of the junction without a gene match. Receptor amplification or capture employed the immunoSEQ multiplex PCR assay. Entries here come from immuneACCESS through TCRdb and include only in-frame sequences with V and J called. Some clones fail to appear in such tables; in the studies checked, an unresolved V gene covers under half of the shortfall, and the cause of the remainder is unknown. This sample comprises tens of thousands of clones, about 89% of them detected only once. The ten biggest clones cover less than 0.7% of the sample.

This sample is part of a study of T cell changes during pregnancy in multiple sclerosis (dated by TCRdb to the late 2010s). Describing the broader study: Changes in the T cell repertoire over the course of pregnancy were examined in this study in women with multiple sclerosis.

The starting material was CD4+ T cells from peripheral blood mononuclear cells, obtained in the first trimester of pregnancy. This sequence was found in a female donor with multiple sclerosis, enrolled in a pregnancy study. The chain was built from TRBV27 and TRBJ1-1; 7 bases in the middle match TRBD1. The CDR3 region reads CASSAIGTVKNTEAFF. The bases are TGTGCCAGCAGTGCGATCGGGACAGTGAAGAACACTGAAGCTTTCTTT.